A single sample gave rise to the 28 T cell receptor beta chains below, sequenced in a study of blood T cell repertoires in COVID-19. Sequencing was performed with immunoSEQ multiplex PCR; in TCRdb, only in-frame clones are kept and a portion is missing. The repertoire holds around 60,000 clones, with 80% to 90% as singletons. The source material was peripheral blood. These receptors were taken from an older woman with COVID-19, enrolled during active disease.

The CDR3: CASSLRAGGGPDTQYF. The CDR3 coding sequence is TGCGCCAGCAGCTTGCGGGCGGGAGGGGGGCCAGATACGCAGTATTTT. This chain joins TRBV5-1 and TRBJ2-3, with 9 nucleotides matching TRBD2. After removal of 1 base from V and 4 bases from J, the junction contained 7 bases not matched to a gene. The CDR3 has 16 residues. CDR1 is SGHRS and CDR2 is YFSETQ in the germline V gene.

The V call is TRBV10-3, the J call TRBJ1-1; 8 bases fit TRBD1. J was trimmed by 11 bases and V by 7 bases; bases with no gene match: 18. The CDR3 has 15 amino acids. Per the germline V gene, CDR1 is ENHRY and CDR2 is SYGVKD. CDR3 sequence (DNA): TGTGCCATCACTGACAGGGGAGGAGGAGGGAGGGAGGCTTTCTTT. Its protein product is CAITDRGGGGREAFF.

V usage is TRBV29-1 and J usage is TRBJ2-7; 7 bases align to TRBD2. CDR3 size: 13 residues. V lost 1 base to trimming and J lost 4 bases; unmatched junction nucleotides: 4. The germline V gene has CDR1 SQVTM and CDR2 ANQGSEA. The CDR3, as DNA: TGCAGCGTTGAAGTGGGGCGGGAGTACGAGCAGTACTTC. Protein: CSVEVGREYEQYF.

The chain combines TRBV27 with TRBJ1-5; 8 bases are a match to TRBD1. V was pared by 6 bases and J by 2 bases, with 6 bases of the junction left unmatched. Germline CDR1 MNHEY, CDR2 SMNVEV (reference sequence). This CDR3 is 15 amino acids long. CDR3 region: CASRSGGAGNQPQHF. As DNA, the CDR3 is TGTGCCAGCAGGTCAGGGGGCGCGGGCAATCAGCCCCAGCATTTT.

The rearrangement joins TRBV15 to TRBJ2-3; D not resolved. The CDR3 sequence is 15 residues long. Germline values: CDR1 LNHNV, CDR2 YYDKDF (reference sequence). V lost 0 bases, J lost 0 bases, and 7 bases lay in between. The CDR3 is CATSRDRVSTDTQYF. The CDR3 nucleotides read TGTGCCACCAGCAGAGATCGAGTGAGCACAGATACGCAGTATTTT. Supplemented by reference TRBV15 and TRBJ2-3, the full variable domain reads DAMVIQNPRYQVTQFGKPVTLSCSQTLNHNVMYWYQQKSSQAPKLLFHYYDKDFNNEADTPDNFQSRRPNTSFCFLDIRSPGLGDTAMYLCATSRDRVSTDTQYFGPGTRLTVL.

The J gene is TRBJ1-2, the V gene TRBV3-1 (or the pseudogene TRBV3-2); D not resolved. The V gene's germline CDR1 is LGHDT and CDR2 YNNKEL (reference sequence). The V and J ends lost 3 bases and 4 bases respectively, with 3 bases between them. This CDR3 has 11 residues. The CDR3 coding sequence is TGTGCCAGCAGCCACGTCTATGGCTACACCTTC. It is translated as CASSHVYGYTF.

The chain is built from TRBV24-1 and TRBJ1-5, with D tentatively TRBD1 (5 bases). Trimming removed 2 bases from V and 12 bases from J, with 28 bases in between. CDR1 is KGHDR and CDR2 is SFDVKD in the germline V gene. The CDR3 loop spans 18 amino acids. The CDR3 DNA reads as TGTGCCACCAGTGATTCCGCGCGCGTGGGCGGCAGGGCATTGGTCCAGCATTTT. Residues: CATSDSARVGGRALVQHF.

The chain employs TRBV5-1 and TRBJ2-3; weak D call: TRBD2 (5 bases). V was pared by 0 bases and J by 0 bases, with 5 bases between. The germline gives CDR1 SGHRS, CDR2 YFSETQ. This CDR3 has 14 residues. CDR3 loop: CASSLGTSTDTQYF. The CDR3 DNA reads TGCGCCAGCAGCTTGGGGACTAGCACAGATACGCAGTATTTT. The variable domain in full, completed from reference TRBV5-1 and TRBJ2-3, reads KAGVTQTPRYLIKTRGQQVTLSCSPISGHRSVSWYQQTPGQGLQFLFEYFSETQRNKGNFPGRFSGRQFSNSRSEMNVSTLELGDSALYLCASSLGTSTDTQYFGPGTRLTVL.

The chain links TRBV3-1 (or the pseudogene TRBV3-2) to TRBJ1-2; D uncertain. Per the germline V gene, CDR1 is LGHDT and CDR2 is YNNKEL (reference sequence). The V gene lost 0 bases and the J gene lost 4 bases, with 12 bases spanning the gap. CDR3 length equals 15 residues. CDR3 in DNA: TGTGCCAGCAGCCAAGAAACGCGATCTGGCTATGGCTACACCTTC. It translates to CASSQETRSGYGYTF.

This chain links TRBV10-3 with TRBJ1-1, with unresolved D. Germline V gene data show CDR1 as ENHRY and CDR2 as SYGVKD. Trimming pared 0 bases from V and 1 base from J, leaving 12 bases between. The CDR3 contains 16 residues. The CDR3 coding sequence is TGTGCCATCAGTGAGTCGGAGGGCAGATCGAACACTGAAGCTTTCTTT. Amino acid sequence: CAISESEGRSNTEAFF.

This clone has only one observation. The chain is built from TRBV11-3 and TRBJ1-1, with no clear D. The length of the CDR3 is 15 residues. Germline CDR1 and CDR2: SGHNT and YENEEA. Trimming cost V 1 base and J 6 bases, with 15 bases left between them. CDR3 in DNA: TGTGCCAGCAGCTTAGGAGGGCCGACTGGGGCTGAAGCTTTCTTT. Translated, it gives CASSLGGPTGAEAFF.

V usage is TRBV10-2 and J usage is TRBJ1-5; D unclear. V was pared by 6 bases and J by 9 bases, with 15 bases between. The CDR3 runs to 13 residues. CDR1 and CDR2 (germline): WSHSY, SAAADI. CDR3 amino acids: CASRQGVERPQHF. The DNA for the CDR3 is TGCGCCAGCAGGCAAGGAGTGGAGCGGCCCCAGCATTTT.

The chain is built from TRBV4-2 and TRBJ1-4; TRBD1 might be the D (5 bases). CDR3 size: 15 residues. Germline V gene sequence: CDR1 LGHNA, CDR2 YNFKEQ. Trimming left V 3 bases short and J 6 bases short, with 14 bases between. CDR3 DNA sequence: TGTGCCAGCAGCCAGGAACGGGGGGGAGATGAAAAACTGTTTTTT. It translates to CASSQERGGDEKLFF.

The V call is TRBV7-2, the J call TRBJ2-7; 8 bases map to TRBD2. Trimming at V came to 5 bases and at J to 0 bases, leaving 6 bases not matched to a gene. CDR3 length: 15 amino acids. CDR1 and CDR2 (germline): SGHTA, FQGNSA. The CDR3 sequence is CASSHSGTRSYEQYF. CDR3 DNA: TGTGCCAGCAGCCATAGCGGGACACGCTCCTACGAGCAGTACTTC.

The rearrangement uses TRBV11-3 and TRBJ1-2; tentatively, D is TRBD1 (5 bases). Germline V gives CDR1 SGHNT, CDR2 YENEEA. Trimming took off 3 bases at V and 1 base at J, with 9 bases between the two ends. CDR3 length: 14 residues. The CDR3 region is CASSLGQNNYGYTF. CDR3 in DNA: TGTGCCAGCAGCTTGGGGCAGAATAACTATGGCTACACCTTC.

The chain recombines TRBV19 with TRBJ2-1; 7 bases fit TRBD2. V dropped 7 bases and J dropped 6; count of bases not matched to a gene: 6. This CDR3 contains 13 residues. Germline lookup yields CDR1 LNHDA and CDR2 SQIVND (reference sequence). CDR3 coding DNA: TGTGCCAGTACGGCGGGGGACCGCAATGAGCAGTTCTTC. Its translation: CASTAGDRNEQFF.

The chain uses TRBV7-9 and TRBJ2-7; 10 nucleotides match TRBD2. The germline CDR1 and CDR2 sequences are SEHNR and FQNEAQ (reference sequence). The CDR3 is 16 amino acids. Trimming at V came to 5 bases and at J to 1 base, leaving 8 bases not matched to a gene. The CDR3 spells CASSPTTSGPSYEQYF. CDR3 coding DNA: TGTGCCAGCAGCCCCACGACTAGCGGGCCTTCCTACGAGCAGTACTTC.

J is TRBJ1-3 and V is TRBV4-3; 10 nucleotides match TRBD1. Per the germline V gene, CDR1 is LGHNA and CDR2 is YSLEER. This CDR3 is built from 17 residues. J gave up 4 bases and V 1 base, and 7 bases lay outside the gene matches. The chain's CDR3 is CASSQVDRGMSGNTIYF. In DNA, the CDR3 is TGCGCCAGCAGCCAAGTGGACAGGGGGATGAGCGGAAACACCATATATTTT.

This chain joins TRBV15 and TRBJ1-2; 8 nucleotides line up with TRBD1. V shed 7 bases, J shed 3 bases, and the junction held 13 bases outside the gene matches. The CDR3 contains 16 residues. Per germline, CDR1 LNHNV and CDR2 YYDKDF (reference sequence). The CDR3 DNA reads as TGTGCCACCAAACAGGGGGGAACTACCCCATACTATGGCTACACCTTC. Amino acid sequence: CATKQGGTTPYYGYTF.

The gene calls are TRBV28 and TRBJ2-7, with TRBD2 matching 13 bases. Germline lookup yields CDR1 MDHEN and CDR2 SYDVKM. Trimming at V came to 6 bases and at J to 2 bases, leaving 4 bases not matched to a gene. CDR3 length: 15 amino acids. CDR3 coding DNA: TGTGCCAGCAGCCGGACTAGCGGGGGTACCTACGAGCAGTACTTC. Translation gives CASSRTSGGTYEQYF.

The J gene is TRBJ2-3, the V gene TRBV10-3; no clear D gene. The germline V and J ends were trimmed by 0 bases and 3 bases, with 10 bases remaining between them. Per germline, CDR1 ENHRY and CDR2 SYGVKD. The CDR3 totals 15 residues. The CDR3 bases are TGTGCCATCAGTGAGTCTCCGGGTTCGACAGATACGCAGTATTTT. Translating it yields CAISESPGSTDTQYF.

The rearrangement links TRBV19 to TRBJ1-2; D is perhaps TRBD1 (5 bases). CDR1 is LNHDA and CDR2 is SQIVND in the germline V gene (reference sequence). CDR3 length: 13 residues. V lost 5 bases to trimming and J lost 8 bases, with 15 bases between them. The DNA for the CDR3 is TGTGCCAGTAGTCCCCATGGGGCTGCGGGCTACACCTTC. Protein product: CASSPHGAAGYTF.

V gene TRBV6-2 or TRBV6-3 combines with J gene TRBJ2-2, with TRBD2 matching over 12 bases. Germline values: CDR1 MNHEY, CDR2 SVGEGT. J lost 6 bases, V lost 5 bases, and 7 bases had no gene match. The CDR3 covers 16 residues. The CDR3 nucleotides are TGTGCCAGCAGTCGACCGGGACTAGCGGGTCCCGGGGAGCTGTTTTTT. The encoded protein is CASSRPGLAGPGELFF.

CDR3 DNA: TGTGCCAGCAGCTACCGACAGGACGGTGATACGCAGTATTTT. Its translation is CASSYRQDGDTQYF. V and J are TRBV7-8 and TRBJ2-3; tentatively, D is TRBD1 (6 bases). CDR1 is SGHVS, CDR2 FQNEAQ, per germline. This CDR3 has 14 residues. Trimming took off 4 bases at V and 6 bases at J, with 14 bases between the two ends. Full variable domain (remainder filled in from reference TRBV7-8 and TRBJ2-3): GAGVSQSPRYKVAKRGQDVALRCDPISGHVSLFWYQQALGQGPEFLTYFQNEAQLDKSGLPSDRFFAERPEGSVSTLKIQRTQQEDSAVYLCASSYRQDGDTQYFGPGTRLTVL.

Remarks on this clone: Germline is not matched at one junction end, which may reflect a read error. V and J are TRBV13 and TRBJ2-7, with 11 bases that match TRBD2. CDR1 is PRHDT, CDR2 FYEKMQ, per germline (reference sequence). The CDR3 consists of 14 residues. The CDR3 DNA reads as TGTGCCAGCAGTTTAGCGGGAGGGTTTAGCGAGCAGTACTTC. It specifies CASSLAGGFSEQYF. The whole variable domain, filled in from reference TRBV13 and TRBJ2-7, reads AAGVIQSPRHLIKEKRETATLKCYPIPRHDTVYWYQQGPGQDPQFLISFYEKMQSDKGSIPDRFSAQQFSDYHSELNMSSLELGDSALYFCASSLAGGFSEQYFGPGTRLTVT.

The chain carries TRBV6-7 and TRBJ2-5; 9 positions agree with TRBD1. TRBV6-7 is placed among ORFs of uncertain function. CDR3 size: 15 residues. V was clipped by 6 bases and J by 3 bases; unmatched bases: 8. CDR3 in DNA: TGTGCCAGCAGGGGGACAGGGCGAGATGAAGAGACCCAGTACTTC. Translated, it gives CASRGTGRDEETQYF.

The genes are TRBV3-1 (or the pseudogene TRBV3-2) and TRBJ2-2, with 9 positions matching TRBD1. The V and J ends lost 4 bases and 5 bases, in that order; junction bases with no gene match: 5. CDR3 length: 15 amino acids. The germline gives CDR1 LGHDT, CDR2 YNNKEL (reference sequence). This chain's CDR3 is CASSRKGQGTGELFF. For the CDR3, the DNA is TGTGCCAGCAGCCGAAAGGGACAGGGTACCGGGGAGCTGTTTTTT.

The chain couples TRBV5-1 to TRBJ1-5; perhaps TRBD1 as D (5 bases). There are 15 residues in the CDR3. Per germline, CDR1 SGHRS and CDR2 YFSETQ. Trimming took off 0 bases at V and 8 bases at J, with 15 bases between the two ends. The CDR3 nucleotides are TGCGCCAGCAGCTTGGATGTGACCGGAGGGGAGCCCCAGCATTTT. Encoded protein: CASSLDVTGGEPQHF. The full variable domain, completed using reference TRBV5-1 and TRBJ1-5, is KAGVTQTPRYLIKTRGQQVTLSCSPISGHRSVSWYQQTPGQGLQFLFEYFSETQRNKGNFPGRFSGRQFSNSRSEMNVSTLELGDSALYLCASSLDVTGGEPQHFGDGTRLSIL.